These T cell receptor beta chains were read from a single sample in a study of T-cell memory formation after mild COVID-19. TCRdb reprocessed the 5' RACE reads via MiXCR and lists one record per CDR3 protein. The sample has some 250,000 distinct CDR3 sequences; roughly 10% are singletons. The sequenced material came from PBMCs or a T cell subset sorted from them (not recorded which). The receptors come from a man aged 18 to 29 who had mild COVID-19 (a few samples of this study predate the infection). Cell type and time point are not known. Each CDR3 is given with its conserved first and last residue. The D gene is left open where the match is weak. Expanded clones are given a class, and other clones once, few, many or no size at all.

TRBJ1-5,TRBD1,few,TRBV7-2,CASSVRLLTGTRAEPQHF,TGTGCCAGCAGCGTCCGCCTTTTGACAGGGACGAGGGCAGAGCCCCAGCATTTT
TRBJ2-5,TRBD1,.,TRBV28,CASSPHPQGAAETQYF,TGTGCCAGCAGTCCTCACCCTCAGGGGGCCGCGGAGACCCAGTACTTC
TRBJ2-4,TRBD2,.,TRBV4-2,CASSSAGGYKNIQYF,TGTGCCAGCAGCTCAGCGGGGGGTTACAAAAACATTCAGTACTTC
TRBJ2-5,.,few,TRBV20-1,CSARSPSQETQYF,TGCAGTGCTAGGTCCCCGAGCCAAGAGACCCAGTACTTC
TRBJ2-5,TRBD2,.,TRBV2,CASRDGLAGNQETQYF,TGTGCCAGCAGGGACGGACTAGCGGGGAACCAAGAGACCCAGTACTTC
TRBJ2-5,TRBD2,.,TRBV6-5,CASCQLAGPGETQYF,TGTGCCAGCTGTCAACTAGCGGGGCCGGGAGAGACCCAGTACTTC
TRBJ2-5,.,few,TRBV7-9,CASSYGTGETQYF,TGTGCCAGCAGCTACGGCACTGGGGAGACCCAGTACTTC
TRBJ1-6,.,few,TRBV21-1,CASSIKTAAEEALHF,TGTGCCAGCAGCATTAAGACGGCTGCCGAGGAGGCCCTCCACTTT
TRBJ2-3,.,few,TRBV20-1,CSARDTEGDSTDTQYF,TGCAGTGCTAGAGATACCGAGGGAGACAGCACAGATACGCAGTATTTT
TRBJ1-1,.,.,TRBV27,CASRHGQLMNTEAFF,TGTGCCAGCCGGCACGGACAGCTGATGAACACTGAAGCTTTCTTT
TRBJ1-1,.,.,TRBV29-1,CSVDSQGAEAFF,TGCAGCGTTGACTCACAGGGTGCTGAAGCTTTCTTT
TRBJ1-2,.,.,TRBV7-9,CASSFGLSGVHYGYTF,TGTGCCAGCAGCTTCGGACTTTCCGGGGTACACTATGGCTACACCTTC
TRBJ1-4,.,few,TRBV5-4,CASSRENLREKLFF,TGTGCCAGCAGCCGTGAAAACCTTAGGGAAAAACTGTTTTTT
TRBJ2-2,TRBD2,few,TRBV2,CASAFPASGDGTGELFF,TGTGCCAGCGCTTTCCCGGCTAGCGGGGACGGAACCGGGGAGCTGTTTTTT
TRBJ2-2,TRBD2,.,TRBV4-2,CASSPTLTGGDTGELFF,TGTGCCAGCAGCCCTACATTGACGGGGGGGGACACCGGGGAGCTGTTTTTT
TRBJ2-1,TRBD2,few,TRBV7-9,CASSPWTSGHNEQFF,TGTGCCAGCAGCCCCTGGACTAGCGGGCACAATGAGCAGTTCTTC
TRBJ2-1,.,many,TRBV24-1,CATSDTTLPGPQFF,TGTGCCACCAGTGATACCACTCTACCGGGTCCGCAGTTCTTC
TRBJ2-3,TRBD2,few,TRBV27,CASSSGGAPDTQYF,TGTGCCAGCAGCAGCGGGGGGGCCCCCGATACGCAGTATTTT
TRBJ2-7,.,few,TRBV7-8,CASSSRMGAGEQYF,TGTGCCAGCAGCTCAAGGATGGGAGCCGGGGAGCAGTACTTC
TRBJ2-6,.,few,TRBV28,CASRPQGAGANVLTF,TGTGCCAGCAGACCACAGGGAGCAGGGGCCAACGTCCTGACTTTC
TRBJ2-5,.,.,TRBV5-1,CASSPSRGGVQETQYF,TGCGCCAGCAGCCCCTCGCGAGGAGGGGTCCAAGAGACCCAGTACTTC
TRBJ2-2,.,many,TRBV6-1,CASSEADTGELFF,TGTGCCAGCAGTGAAGCGGACACCGGGGAGCTGTTTTTT
TRBJ2-2,.,.,TRBV20-1,CSAWTRLRTGELFF,TGCAGTGCTTGGACCAGACTTCGAACCGGGGAGCTGTTTTTT
TRBJ1-4,.,few,TRBV10-3,CAISDLGREKLFF,TGTGCCATCAGTGATCTGGGCCGTGAAAAACTGTTTTTT
TRBJ2-5,.,many,TRBV6-2/TRBV6-3,CASSPTDETQYF,TGTGCCAGCAGTCCAACGGATGAGACCCAGTACTTC
TRBJ2-2,.,.,TRBV24-1,CATSLSRTGELFF,TGTGCCACCAGTCTATCCCGCACCGGGGAGCTGTTTTTT
TRBJ2-6,.,.,TRBV7-9,CASSSEGGGSGANVLTF,TGTGCCAGCAGCTCGGAAGGTGGCGGCTCTGGGGCCAACGTCCTGACTTTC
TRBJ2-2,.,few,TRBV7-2,CASSSTSSGELFF,TGTGCCAGCAGCTCTACTAGTTCCGGGGAGCTGTTTTTT
TRBJ2-2,.,few,TRBV24-1,CATSVLRTGELFF,TGTGCCACCAGTGTCCTCAGAACCGGGGAGCTGTTTTTT
TRBJ1-5,.,.,TRBV10-3,CATSGGATRDQPQHF,TGTGCCACCTCCGGAGGGGCCACCCGCGATCAGCCCCAGCATTTT
TRBJ2-3,.,few,TRBV24-1,CATSGSDRNTDTQYF,TGTGCCACCAGTGGCTCCGACAGGAACACAGATACGCAGTATTTT
TRBJ2-7,.,.,TRBV12-3/TRBV12-4,CASRTARGPPYEQYF,TGTGCCAGCCGCACCGCCCGGGGGCCCCCCTACGAGCAGTACTTC
TRBJ1-2,.,.,TRBV24-1,CATSDSTVGYGYTF,TGTGCCACCAGTGACTCGACAGTGGGCTATGGCTACACCTTC
TRBJ2-2,.,few,TRBV9,CASGQGSRGGNTGELFF,TGTGCCAGCGGTCAGGGATCACGGGGAGGAAACACCGGGGAGCTGTTTTTT
TRBJ1-6,.,.,TRBV4-2,CASSQEGAGRNSPLHF,TGTGCCAGCAGCCAAGAAGGGGCAGGGAGGAATTCACCCCTCCACTTT
TRBJ1-1,.,few,TRBV7-9,CASFSPYLAEAFF,TGTGCCAGCTTTTCCCCGTATCTCGCTGAAGCTTTCTTT
TRBJ2-3,.,many,TRBV7-2,CASSTTGVRVSVDTQYF,TGTGCCAGCAGCACTACTGGAGTCAGGGTATCAGTAGATACGCAGTATTTT
TRBJ1-2,.,few,TRBV5-1,CASSLFSDTNYGYTF,TGCGCCAGCAGCTTGTTCTCAGACACTAACTATGGCTACACCTTC
TRBJ2-1,TRBD2,.,TRBV20-1,CSARDLTSGGYEQFF,TGCAGTGCTAGAGATCTGACTAGCGGGGGGTATGAGCAGTTCTTC
TRBJ2-5,.,few,TRBV27,CASSVPGLGTQYF,TGTGCCAGCAGTGTACCAGGATTAGGGACCCAGTACTTC
TRBJ2-3,TRBD2,.,TRBV6-5,CASSRSGDSTDTQYF,TGTGCCAGCAGTCGAAGCGGGGATAGCACAGATACGCAGTATTTT
TRBJ1-2,.,many,TRBV6-2/TRBV6-3,CASSYSSYGYTF,TGTGCCAGCAGTTACTCGTCCTATGGCTACACCTTC
TRBJ2-2,.,few,TRBV10-3,CAISEPGDSSGELFF,TGTGCCATCAGTGAGCCGGGGGATTCGTCCGGGGAGCTGTTTTTT
TRBJ2-6,.,.,TRBV9,CASSPWGLSTGPGANVLTF,TGTGCCAGCAGCCCCTGGGGTCTCTCGACGGGACCTGGGGCCAACGTCCTGACTTTC
TRBJ1-2,.,few,TRBV6-2/TRBV6-3,CASSYSTAVYGYTF,TGTGCCAGCAGTTACTCGACGGCGGTCTATGGCTACACCTTC
TRBJ2-5,TRBD2,few,TRBV5-5,CASSFGSGAVQETQYF,TGTGCCAGCAGCTTTGGTAGCGGGGCTGTACAAGAGACCCAGTACTTC
TRBJ1-1,.,few,TRBV4-3,CASSQGFGTEAFF,TGCGCCAGCAGCCAGGGGTTTGGCACTGAAGCTTTCTTT
TRBJ2-3,TRBD1,many,TRBV6-2/TRBV6-3,CASSPSRTGGLQDTQYF,TGTGCCAGCAGTCCATCCCGGACAGGTGGACTCCAAGATACGCAGTATTTT
TRBJ2-7,.,few,TRBV7-2,CASSGYLSSYEQYF,TGTGCCAGCAGCGGCTATCTCAGCTCCTACGAGCAGTACTTC
TRBJ2-7,TRBD1,many,TRBV5-1,CASRPEGTGYGEQYF,TGCGCCAGCAGGCCGGAGGGGACAGGGTACGGCGAGCAGTACTTC
TRBJ1-1,TRBD1,many,TRBV11-2,CASSFTGANTEAFF,TGTGCCAGCAGCTTCACAGGGGCGAACACTGAAGCTTTCTTT
TRBJ1-4,.,many,TRBV7-9,CASSNRREKLFF,TGTGCCAGCAGCAACCGCCGGGAAAAACTGTTTTTT